The 5 T cell receptor beta chains reported below all come from one sample, sequenced in a study of T cell repertoires in cytomegalovirus infection. MiXCR was run by TCRdb on the reads, yielding one entry per CDR3 protein. The sample lists 300,000 to 450,000 distinct CDR3 sequences, approximately 18% occurring once. Material for sequencing was PBMCs. Source of these receptors: a human donor in good health (CMV status not recorded). Some clones in this sample may be carry-over from other donors' samples.

A few counts support this clonotype. V gene TRBV5-1 combines with J gene TRBJ2-1; TRBD1 aligns across 9 bases. V lost 7 bases to trimming and J lost 7 bases; unmatched junction nucleotides: 15. Germline V gene sequence: CDR1 SGHRS, CDR2 YFSETQ. The CDR3 has 16 residues. CDR3 in DNA: TGCGCCAGCCGCCGCTCCGAGGGGACAGGGTTTAATGAGCAGTTCTTC. Translated, it gives CASRRSEGTGFNEQFF.

This clonotype was observed at least ten times. The chain employs TRBV7-9 and TRBJ2-3; D remains unclear. The V end was cut by 4 bases, the J end by 1 base, with 18 bases between. The CDR3 consists of 17 residues. Germline CDR1 SEHNR, CDR2 FQNEAQ (reference sequence). As DNA, the CDR3 is TGTGCCAGCAGCTCTCGCCACCGTGGTCCGGGCACAGATACGCAGTATTTT. Its protein is CASSSRHRGPGTDTQYF. The variable domain in full, with the rest retrieved from reference TRBV7-9 and TRBJ2-3, is DTGVSQNPRHKITKRGQNVTFRCDPISEHNRLYWYRQTLGQGPEFLTYFQNEAQLEKSRLLSDRFSAERPKGSFSTLEIQRTEQGDSAMYLCASSSRHRGPGTDTQYFGPGTRLTVL.

The chain combines TRBV2 with TRBJ2-3, with TRBD1 matching over 7 bases. J was trimmed by 4 bases and V by 11 bases; bases with no gene match: 9. The CDR3 contains 13 residues. Germline V gives CDR1 SNHLY, CDR2 FYNNEI. The CDR3 loop reads CAVQGVVPDTQYF. For the CDR3, the DNA is TGTGCCGTCCAGGGGGTGGTCCCAGATACGCAGTATTTT.

This clonotype showed up just a few times. V is TRBV6-5 and J is TRBJ1-2, with D possibly TRBD1 on 6 matching bases. Looked up from germline, CDR1 is MNHEY and CDR2 is SVGAGI. This CDR3 contains 13 residues. V was clipped by 8 bases and J by 5 bases, with 15 bases between them. Written as DNA, the CDR3 is TGTGCCAGCCGTGAACAGGGAGGGTATGGCTACACCTTC. It translates to CASREQGGYGYTF.

This clonotype was picked up many times. This sequence joins TRBV20-1 and TRBJ2-3; the D gene is possibly TRBD1 (7 bases). This CDR3 region has 13 residues. Between the trimmed V and J ends, which lost 2 bases and 6 bases, there was a span of 12 bases. In germline, CDR1 is DFQATT, CDR2 SNEGSKA (reference sequence). CDR3 DNA sequence: TGCAGTGCTAGACGGGGGACAGCTGATACGCAGTATTTT. It encodes CSARRGTADTQYF.